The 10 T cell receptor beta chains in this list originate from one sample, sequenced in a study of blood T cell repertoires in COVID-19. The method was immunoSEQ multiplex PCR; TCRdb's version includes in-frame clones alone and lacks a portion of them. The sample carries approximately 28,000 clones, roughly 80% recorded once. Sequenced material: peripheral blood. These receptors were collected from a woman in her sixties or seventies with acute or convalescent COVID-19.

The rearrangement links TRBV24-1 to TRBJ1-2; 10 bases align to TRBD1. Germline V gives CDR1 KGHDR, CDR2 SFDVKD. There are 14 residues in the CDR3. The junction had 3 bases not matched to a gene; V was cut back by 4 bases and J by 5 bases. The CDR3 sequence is CATSDPDRGYGYTF. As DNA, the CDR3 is TGTGCCACCAGTGACCCGGACAGGGGGTATGGCTACACCTTC.

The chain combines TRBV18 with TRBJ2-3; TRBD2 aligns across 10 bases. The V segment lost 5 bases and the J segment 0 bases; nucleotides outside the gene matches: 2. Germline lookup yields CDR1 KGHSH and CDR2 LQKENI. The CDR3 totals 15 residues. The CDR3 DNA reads TGTGCCAGCTCATCTAGCGGGGGTAGCACAGATACGCAGTATTTT. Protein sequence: CASSSSGGSTDTQYF.

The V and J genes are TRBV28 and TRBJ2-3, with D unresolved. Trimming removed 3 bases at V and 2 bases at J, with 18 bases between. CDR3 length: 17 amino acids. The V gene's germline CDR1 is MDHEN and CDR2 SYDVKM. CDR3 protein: CASSLSVFAPNTDTQYF. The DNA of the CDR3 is TGTGCCAGCAGTTTGTCGGTATTCGCACCAAACACAGATACGCAGTATTTT. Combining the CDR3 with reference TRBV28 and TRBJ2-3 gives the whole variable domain DVKVTQSSRYLVKRTGEKVFLECVQDMDHENMFWYRQDPGLGLRLIYFSYDVKMKEKGDIPEGYSVSREKKERFSLILESASTNQTSMYLCASSLSVFAPNTDTQYFGPGTRLTVL.

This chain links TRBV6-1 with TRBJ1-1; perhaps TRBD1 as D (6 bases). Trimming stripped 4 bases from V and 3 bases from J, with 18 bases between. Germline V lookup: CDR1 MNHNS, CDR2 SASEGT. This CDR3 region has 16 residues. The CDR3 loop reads CASSASLGGGDTEAFF. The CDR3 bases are TGTGCCAGCAGTGCATCTTTGGGAGGGGGGGACACTGAAGCTTTCTTT.

CDR3 sequence reads: CASSSRWASTDTQYF. The DNA for the CDR3 is TGTGCCAGTAGTAGCCGCTGGGCCAGCACAGATACGCAGTATTTT. This chain uses TRBV19 with TRBJ2-3; D call uncertain. Germline values: CDR1 LNHDA, CDR2 SQIVND (reference sequence). The CDR3 spans 15 residues. V was trimmed by 4 bases and J by 0 bases, leaving 11 bases between them.

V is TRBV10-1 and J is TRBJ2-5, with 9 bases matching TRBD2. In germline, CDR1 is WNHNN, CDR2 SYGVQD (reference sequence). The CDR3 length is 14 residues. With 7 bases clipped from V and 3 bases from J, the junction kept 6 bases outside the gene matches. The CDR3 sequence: CASKRTSEKETQYF. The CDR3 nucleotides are TGCGCCAGCAAACGGACTAGCGAGAAAGAGACCCAGTACTTC.

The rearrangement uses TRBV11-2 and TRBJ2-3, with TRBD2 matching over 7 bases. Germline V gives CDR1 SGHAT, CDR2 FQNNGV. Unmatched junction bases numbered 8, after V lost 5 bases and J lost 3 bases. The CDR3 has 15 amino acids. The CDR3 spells CASSNPGLPTDTQYF. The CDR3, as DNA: TGTGCCAGCAGCAACCCGGGACTACCGACAGATACGCAGTATTTT.

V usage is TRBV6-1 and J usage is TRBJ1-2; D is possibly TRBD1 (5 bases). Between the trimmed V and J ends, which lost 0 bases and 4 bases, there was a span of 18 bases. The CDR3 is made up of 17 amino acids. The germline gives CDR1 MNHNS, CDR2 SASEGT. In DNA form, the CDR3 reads TGTGCCAGCAGTGAAGCAGTTGGAGGGGCCTCACCCTATGGCTACACCTTC. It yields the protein CASSEAVGGASPYGYTF.

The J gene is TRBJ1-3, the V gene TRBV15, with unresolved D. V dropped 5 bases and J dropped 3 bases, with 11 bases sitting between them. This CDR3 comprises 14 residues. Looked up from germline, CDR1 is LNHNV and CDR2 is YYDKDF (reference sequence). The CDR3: CATSQAGSGNTIYF. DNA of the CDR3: TGTGCCACCAGCCAGGCGGGGAGTGGAAACACCATATATTTT. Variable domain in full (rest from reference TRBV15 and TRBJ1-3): DAMVIQNPRYQVTQFGKPVTLSCSQTLNHNVMYWYQQKSSQAPKLLFHYYDKDFNNEADTPDNFQSRRPNTSFCFLDIRSPGLGDTAMYLCATSQAGSGNTIYFGEGSWLTVV.

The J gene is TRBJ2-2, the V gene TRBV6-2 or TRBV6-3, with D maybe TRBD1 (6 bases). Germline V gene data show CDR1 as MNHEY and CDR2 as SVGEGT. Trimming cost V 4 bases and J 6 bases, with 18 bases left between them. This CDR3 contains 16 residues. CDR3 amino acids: CASSSPGHQRAGELFF. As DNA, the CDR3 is TGTGCCAGCAGTTCCCCGGGACATCAGAGGGCCGGGGAGCTGTTTTTT.